Listed here are 19 T cell receptor beta chains from one sample, sequenced in a study of blood T cells in healthy people across ages. The use of a sample-barcoded 5' primer and a J-beta primer mix characterized a second PCR of roughly 6 to 12 cycles. TCRdb processed the 5' RACE reads anew with MiXCR; each CDR3 protein has one entry. The sample comprises around 1,700,000 distinct CDR3 sequences, 28% of which are singletons, and around 7.7% rests with the top ten. Sequenced input: blood. The receptor set was obtained from a woman under 40 in good health.

The genes are TRBV4-1 and TRBJ2-7; 7 bases are a match to TRBD2. The CDR3 length is 15 residues. Germline values: CDR1 MGHRA, CDR2 YSYEKL. Trimming cost V 3 bases and J 3 bases; bases outside gene matches: 8. The CDR3 here is CASSQARGGNYEQYF. DNA for the CDR3: TGCGCCAGCAGCCAGGCCCGGGGAGGGAACTACGAGCAGTACTTC.

The chain has TRBV5-1 and TRBJ1-1; D might be TRBD1 (5 bases). This CDR3 contains 14 residues. Trimming removed 2 bases at V and 5 bases at J, with 13 bases between. The germline gives CDR1 SGHRS, CDR2 YFSETQ. CDR3 protein: CASSLRGSSTEAFF. Here the CDR3 DNA reads TGCGCCAGCAGCTTAAGGGGATCCTCTACTGAAGCTTTCTTT. Looking up the rest from reference TRBV5-1 and TRBJ1-1 gives the full variable domain: KAGVTQTPRYLIKTRGQQVTLSCSPISGHRSVSWYQQTPGQGLQFLFEYFSETQRNKGNFPGRFSGRQFSNSRSEMNVSTLELGDSALYLCASSLRGSSTEAFFGQGTRLTVV.

This clonotype has at least ten counts. The chain links TRBV6-5 to TRBJ2-6; tentatively, D is TRBD1 (6 bases). The germline V and J ends were trimmed by 2 bases and 0 bases, with 20 bases remaining between them. Per the germline V gene, CDR1 is MNHEY and CDR2 is SVGAGI. The CDR3 loop spans 20 amino acids. CDR3: CASSYGRWASGDSGANVLTF. As DNA, the CDR3 is TGTGCCAGCAGTTACGGGCGTTGGGCCTCAGGGGACTCTGGGGCCAACGTCCTGACTTTC.

The table lists this clonotype with a few counts. Compared with germline, one end of the junction differs, possibly owing to a read error. CDR3 region: CSAESENYSYTF. Here the CDR3 DNA reads TGCAGCGCCGAGTCAGAAAACTATAGCTACACCTTC. This chain joins TRBV29-1 and TRBJ1-2; D unclear. The CDR3 has 12 amino acids. Germline assignment: CDR1 SQVTM and CDR2 ANQGSEA.

This clonotype has ten or more counts. The gene calls are TRBV29-1 and TRBJ1-4, with D perhaps TRBD1 (5 bases). Trimming took off 3 bases at V and 7 bases at J, with 12 bases between the two ends. The CDR3 sequence is 13 residues long. Per the germline V gene, CDR1 is SQVTM and CDR2 is ANQGSEA. As DNA, the CDR3 is TGCAGCGTTGAGTCCGGGGCGGGTGAAAAACTGTTTTTT. It translates to CSVESGAGEKLFF.

V is TRBV6-6 and J is TRBJ2-1, with a tentative D call TRBD1 (5 bases). The V end lost 2 bases, the J end lost 10 bases, and 12 bases lay between the germline ends. This CDR3 contains 13 residues. Germline CDR1 MNHNY, CDR2 SVGAGI (reference sequence). The CDR3 sequence is CASSYRGFEEQFF. CDR3 coding DNA: TGTGCCAGCAGTTACAGGGGATTTGAGGAGCAGTTCTTC.

For this clonotype: Being one base from a much bigger clone, this may be a read error. The chain joins TRBV12-3 or TRBV12-4 to TRBJ2-1, with 10 bases matching TRBD2. Losses at the gene ends were 7 bases for V and 4 bases for J; bases not matched to a gene: 7. The CDR3 sequence is 15 residues long. The CDR3 reads CASTGAGGVYNEQFF. CDR3 in DNA: TGTGCCAGCACCGGAGCGGGAGGGGTATACAATGAGCAGTTCTTC.

This clonotype was observed at least ten times. DNA of the CDR3: TGCGCCAGCAGCCAATCAGAGGCAGTTCAAGAGACCCAGTACTTC. This sequence encodes CASSQSEAVQETQYF. The V call is TRBV4-1, the J call TRBJ2-5; D not certain. The germline V and J ends were trimmed by 2 bases and 2 bases, with 12 bases remaining between them. This CDR3 region has 15 residues. From germline, CDR1 is MGHRA and CDR2 YSYEKL.

This clonotype was observed at least ten times. The V call is TRBV12-3 or TRBV12-4, the J call TRBJ2-5, with 8 bases lining up with TRBD1. This CDR3 contains 13 residues. Trimming at V came to 5 bases and at J to 5 bases, leaving 4 bases not matched to a gene. This CDR3 reads CASSQTGVETQYF. CDR3 nucleotides: TGTGCCAGCAGTCAGACAGGGGTGGAGACCCAGTACTTC.

The CDR3 bases are TGTGCCAGCAGCTTAGGGGACAGGGGTTGTGGCTACACCTTC. Protein: CASSLGDRGCGYTF. This rearrangement joins TRBV7-8 to TRBJ1-2; TRBD1 agrees at 10 bases. The trim removed 1 base at V and 7 bases at J, leaving 3 bases unmatched. Germline loops: CDR1 SGHVS, CDR2 FQNEAQ. CDR3 length: 14 amino acids.

In its sample, this clonotype was seen a few times. The rearrangement joins TRBV10-3 to TRBJ2-3; TRBD1 matches 9 bases. The CDR3 consists of 14 residues. Germline V CDR1 and CDR2: ENHRY, SYGVKD. J gave up 5 bases and V 3 bases, and 3 bases lay outside the gene matches. The CDR3 coding sequence is TGTGCCATCAGTGAACAGGGGGCTCAAGATACGCAGTATTTT. Protein: CAISEQGAQDTQYF.

CDR3 residues: CASSKTSQLSGANVLTF. Here the CDR3 DNA reads TGTGCCAGCAGCAAAACCAGCCAGCTCTCTGGGGCCAACGTCCTGACTTTC. This chain uses TRBV21-1 with TRBJ2-6. TRBV21-1 has pseudogene status. The CDR3 has 17 residues.

This clonotype was detected only a few times. The J gene is TRBJ2-7, the V gene TRBV5-1; the D gene could be TRBD1 or TRBD2 (5 bases each). This CDR3 is built from 15 residues. Trimming pared 0 bases from V and 5 bases from J, leaving 15 bases between. Germline-derived CDR1 and CDR2 are SGHRS and YFSETQ. Here the CDR3 reads CASSLAGIRGDEQYF. CDR3 DNA: TGCGCCAGCAGCTTGGCCGGGATTAGGGGCGACGAGCAGTACTTC.

This clonotype has ten or more counts. This chain uses TRBV20-1 with TRBJ2-5; unclear D gene. Germline lookup yields CDR1 DFQATT and CDR2 SNEGSKA (reference sequence). V was clipped by 3 bases and J by 1 base, with 6 bases between them. This CDR3 spans 12 amino acids. For the CDR3, the DNA is TGCAGTGCTAGGCTGACCCAAGAGACCCAGTACTTC. Its translation: CSARLTQETQYF.

This clonotype was seen repeatedly, ten times or more. The chain uses TRBV25-1 and TRBJ1-2; no clear D. CDR3 size: 13 residues. V was trimmed by 3 bases and J by 6 bases, leaving 11 bases between them. CDR1 and CDR2 (germline): MGHDK, SYGVNS. In nucleotides, the CDR3 is TGTGCCAGCAGTGAGTCAGGAGTCAATGGCTACACCTTC. Amino acid sequence: CASSESGVNGYTF.

The chain uses TRBV5-6 and TRBJ2-3; 11 bases align to TRBD2. This CDR3 spans 16 amino acids. The germline V gene has CDR1 SGHDT and CDR2 YYEEEE. V shed 4 bases and J 2 bases; nucleotides not matched to a gene: 6. The CDR3 DNA is TGTGCCAGCAGCATGGGGACTAGCGGTGCCACAGATACGCAGTATTTT. This encodes CASSMGTSGATDTQYF.

The chain carries TRBV28 and TRBJ1-1; 10 nucleotides match TRBD1. Germline assignment: CDR1 MDHEN and CDR2 SYDVKM. The CDR3 consists of 14 residues. V lost 2 bases and J lost 7; bases outside the gene matches: 4. This CDR3 is CASSLTGTGVEAFF. The CDR3 DNA sequence: TGTGCCAGCAGTTTAACCGGGACAGGGGTTGAAGCTTTCTTT.

This chain connects TRBV20-1 to TRBJ1-1, with D unclear. V shed 0 bases and J shed 5 bases, with 7 bases lying between them. The germline gives CDR1 DFQATT, CDR2 SNEGSKA (reference sequence). This CDR3 contains 12 residues. The CDR3 loop is CSARDLETEAFF. CDR3 DNA sequence: TGCAGTGCTAGAGACCTGGAGACTGAAGCTTTCTTT.

There are a few counts of this clonotype. The chain carries TRBV20-1 and TRBJ2-7; possible D gene TRBD2, 5 bases. V was clipped by 0 bases and J by 5 bases, with 8 bases between them. The CDR3 runs to 12 residues. The germline V gene encodes CDR1 DFQATT and CDR2 SNEGSKA (reference sequence). CDR3 nucleotides: TGCAGTGCTAGAGATGAGGGAAACGAGCAGTACTTC. This translates into CSARDEGNEQYF.